The 9 T cell receptor beta chains listed next were all sequenced from one sample in a study of OX40 agonist ivuxolimab in advanced cancers. Method: immunoSEQ multiplex PCR; TCRdb's copy keeps in-frame clones and lacks some. This sample has about 73,000 clones; roughly 90% occur once, and the top ten carry 0.5% to 0.55%. Sequences were derived from CD4+ or CD8+ T cells sorted from blood, sampled in a trial of the OX40 agonist ivuxolimab. The receptors here all came from an adult with an advanced solid tumor such as melanoma, head and neck, liver or kidney cancer.

The rearrangement joins TRBV28 to TRBJ1-1; 8 bases are a match to TRBD1. Losses at the gene ends were 5 bases for V and 4 bases for J; bases not matched to a gene: 9. CDR3 length equals 15 residues. Germline loops: CDR1 MDHEN, CDR2 SYDVKM. Written as DNA, the CDR3 is TGTGCCAGCAGTCCGTCAGGACAGGGCCTCACTGAAGCTTTCTTT. The encoded protein is CASSPSGQGLTEAFF. Full variable domain (missing parts from reference TRBV28 and TRBJ1-1): DVKVTQSSRYLVKRTGEKVFLECVQDMDHENMFWYRQDPGLGLRLIYFSYDVKMKEKGDIPEGYSVSREKKERFSLILESASTNQTSMYLCASSPSGQGLTEAFFGQGTRLTVV.

This clone was found once. The chain employs TRBV10-3 and TRBJ2-7; a possible D gene is TRBD1 (5 bases). Looked up from germline, CDR1 is ENHRY and CDR2 is SYGVKD. V was trimmed by 6 bases and J by 4 bases, leaving 13 bases between them. The CDR3 consists of 13 residues. CDR3 loop: CAIRQDANYEQYF. Written as DNA, the CDR3 is TGTGCCATCAGACAGGATGCAAATTACGAGCAGTACTTC.

The chain joins TRBV6-5 to TRBJ2-6; a possible D gene is TRBD1 (6 bases). Germline V gene sequence: CDR1 MNHEY, CDR2 SVGAGI. V lost 5 bases to trimming and J lost 2 bases, with 10 bases between them. The CDR3 loop spans 15 amino acids. This chain's CDR3 is CASSKNRAGANVLTF. CDR3 sequence (DNA): TGTGCCAGCAGTAAGAACAGGGCTGGGGCCAACGTCCTGACTTTC.

This clone turned up a few times. The rearrangement joins TRBV28 to TRBJ1-5, with D tentatively TRBD1 (6 bases). V gave up 8 bases and J gave up 6 bases, with 20 bases separating them. The CDR3 length is 15 residues. Germline V gene lookup returns CDR1 MDHEN and CDR2 SYDVKM. As DNA, the CDR3 is TGTGCCAGCGTGTCCGCCTCACAGGGTAGTCAGCCCCAGCATTTT. Translation gives CASVSASQGSQPQHF.

This clone is a singleton in its sample. V usage is TRBV5-4 and J usage is TRBJ2-7, with a possible D match to TRBD2 (6 bases). The germline V gene encodes CDR1 SGHNT and CDR2 YYREEE (reference sequence). Trimming removed 2 bases at V and 5 bases at J, with 11 bases between. The CDR3 runs to 13 residues. The chain's CDR3 is CASSFAGLDEQYF. CDR3 sequence (DNA): TGTGCCAGCAGCTTTGCGGGGCTCGACGAGCAGTACTTC.

The chain carries TRBV27 and TRBJ2-1; weak D call: TRBD2 (6 bases). Germline values: CDR1 MNHEY, CDR2 SMNVEV (reference sequence). V was shortened by 0 bases and J by 9 bases, with 12 bases between the two germline ends. This CDR3 has 14 residues. CDR3 residues: CASSLSPAGTEQFF. The CDR3 DNA reads TGTGCCAGCAGTTTATCCCCAGCGGGCACTGAGCAGTTCTTC.

V usage is TRBV12-1 and J usage is TRBJ1-4; the table's D call TRBD1 went unverified against the DNA. TRBV12-1 is listed as a pseudogene. CDR3 length: 13 amino acids. The CDR3 loop is CAGTGTGDEKLFF. The CDR3 region has the DNA TGTGCCGGAACCGGGACAGGGGATGAAAAACTGTTTTTT.

V and J are TRBV5-6 and TRBJ2-5; 9 bases align to TRBD1. The CDR3 loop spans 17 amino acids. The J segment lost 1 base and the V segment lost 1 base, leaving 8 bases of the junction unmatched. The germline V gene has CDR1 SGHDT and CDR2 YYEEEE. The chain's CDR3 is CASSLTGGPLVQETQYF. CDR3 DNA: TGTGCCAGCAGCTTGACAGGGGGCCCCCTTGTCCAAGAGACCCAGTACTTC.

The chain carries TRBV27 and TRBJ1-5, with TRBD1 identical over 12 bases. Germline trimming cut 3 bases from V and 5 bases from J; bases unmatched to any gene: 17. The CDR3 runs to 20 residues. CDR1 is MNHEY, CDR2 SMNVEV, per germline (reference sequence). As DNA, the CDR3 is TGTGCCAGCAGTTTGAAGGGCCCGGGACAGGGGGCGGAGGGCCATCAGCCCCAGCATTTT. Residues: CASSLKGPGQGAEGHQPQHF.